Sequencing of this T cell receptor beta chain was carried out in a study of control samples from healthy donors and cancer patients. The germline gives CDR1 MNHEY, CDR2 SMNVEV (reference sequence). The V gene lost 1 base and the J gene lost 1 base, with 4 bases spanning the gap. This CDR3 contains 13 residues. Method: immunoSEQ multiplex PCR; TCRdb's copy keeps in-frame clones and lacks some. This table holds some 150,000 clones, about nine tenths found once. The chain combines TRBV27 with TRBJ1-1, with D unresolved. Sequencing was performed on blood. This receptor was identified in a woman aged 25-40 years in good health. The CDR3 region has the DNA TGTGCCAGCAGTTTATGGAGGAACACTGAAGCTTTCTTT. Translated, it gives CASSLWRNTEAFF.